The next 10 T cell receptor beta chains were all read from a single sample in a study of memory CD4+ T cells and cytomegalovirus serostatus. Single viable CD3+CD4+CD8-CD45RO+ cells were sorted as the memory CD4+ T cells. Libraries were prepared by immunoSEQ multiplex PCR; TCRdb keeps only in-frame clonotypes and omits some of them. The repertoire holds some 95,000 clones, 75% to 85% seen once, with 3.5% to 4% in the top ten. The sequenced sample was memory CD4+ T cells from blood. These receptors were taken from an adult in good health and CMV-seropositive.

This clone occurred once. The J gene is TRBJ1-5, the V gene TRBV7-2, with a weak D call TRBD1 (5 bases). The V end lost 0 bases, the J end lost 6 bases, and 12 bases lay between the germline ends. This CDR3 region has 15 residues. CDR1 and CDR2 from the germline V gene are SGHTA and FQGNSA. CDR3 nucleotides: TGTGCCAGCAGCTTAGCCGCGACAGCTCTTCAGCCCCAGCATTTT. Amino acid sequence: CASSLAATALQPQHF.

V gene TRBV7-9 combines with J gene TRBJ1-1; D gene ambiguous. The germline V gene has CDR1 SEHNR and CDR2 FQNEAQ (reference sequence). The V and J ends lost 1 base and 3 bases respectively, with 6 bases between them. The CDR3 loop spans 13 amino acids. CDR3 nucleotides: TGTGCCAGCAGCTTAGTGGGTCACACTGAAGCTTTCTTT. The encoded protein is CASSLVGHTEAFF. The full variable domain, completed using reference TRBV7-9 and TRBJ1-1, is DTGVSQNPRHKITKRGQNVTFRCDPISEHNRLYWYRQTLGQGPEFLTYFQNEAQLEKSRLLSDRFSAERPKGSFSTLEIQRTEQGDSAMYLCASSLVGHTEAFFGQGTRLTVV.

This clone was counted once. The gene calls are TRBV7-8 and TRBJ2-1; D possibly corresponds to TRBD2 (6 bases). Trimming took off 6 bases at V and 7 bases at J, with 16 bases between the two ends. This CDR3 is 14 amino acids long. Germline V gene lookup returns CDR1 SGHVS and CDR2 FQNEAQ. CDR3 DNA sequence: TGTGCCAGCAGATCGAGCGGTGGGGGGAATGAGCAGTTCTTC. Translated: CASRSSGGGNEQFF.

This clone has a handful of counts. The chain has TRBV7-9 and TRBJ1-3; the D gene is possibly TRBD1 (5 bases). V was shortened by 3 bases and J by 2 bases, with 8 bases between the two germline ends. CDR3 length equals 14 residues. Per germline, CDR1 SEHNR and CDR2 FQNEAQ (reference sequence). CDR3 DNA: TGTGCCAGCAGCTTTGGGGGAACTGGAAACACCATATATTTT. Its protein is CASSFGGTGNTIYF.

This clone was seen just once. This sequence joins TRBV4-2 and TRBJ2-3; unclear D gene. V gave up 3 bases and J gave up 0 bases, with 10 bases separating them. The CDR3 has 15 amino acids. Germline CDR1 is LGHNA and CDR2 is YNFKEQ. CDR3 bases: TGTGCCAGCAGCCAGCTTTTCGACAGCACAGATACGCAGTATTTT. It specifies CASSQLFDSTDTQYF.

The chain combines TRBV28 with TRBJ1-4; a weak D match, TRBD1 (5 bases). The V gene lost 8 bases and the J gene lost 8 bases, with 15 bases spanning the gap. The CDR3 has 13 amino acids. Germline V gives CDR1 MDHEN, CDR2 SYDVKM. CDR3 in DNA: TGTGCCAGCGGAAAGGGGTTGGGGGAAAAACTGTTTTTT. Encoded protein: CASGKGLGEKLFF. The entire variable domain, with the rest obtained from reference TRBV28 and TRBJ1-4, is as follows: DVKVTQSSRYLVKRTGEKVFLECVQDMDHENMFWYRQDPGLGLRLIYFSYDVKMKEKGDIPEGYSVSREKKERFSLILESASTNQTSMYLCASGKGLGEKLFFGSGTQLSVL.

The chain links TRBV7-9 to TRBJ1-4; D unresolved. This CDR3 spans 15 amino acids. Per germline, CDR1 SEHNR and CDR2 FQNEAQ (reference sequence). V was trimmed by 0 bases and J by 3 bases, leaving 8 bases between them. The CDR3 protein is CASSLAEGANEKLFF. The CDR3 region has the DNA TGTGCCAGCAGCTTAGCGGAGGGCGCTAATGAAAAACTGTTTTTT.

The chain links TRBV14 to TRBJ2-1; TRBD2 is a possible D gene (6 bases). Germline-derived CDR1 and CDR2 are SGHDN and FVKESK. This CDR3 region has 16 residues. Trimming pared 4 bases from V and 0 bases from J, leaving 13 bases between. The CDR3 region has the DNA TGTGCCAGCAGCCCCACGGCCGGGAGCTCCTACAATGAGCAGTTCTTC. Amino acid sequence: CASSPTAGSSYNEQFF.

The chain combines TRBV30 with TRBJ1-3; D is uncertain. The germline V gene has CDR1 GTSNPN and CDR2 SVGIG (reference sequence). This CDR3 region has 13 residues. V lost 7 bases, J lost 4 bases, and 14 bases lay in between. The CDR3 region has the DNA TGTGCCTTCGCGGGTGGGAGGGGAAACACCATATATTTT. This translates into CAFAGGRGNTIYF.

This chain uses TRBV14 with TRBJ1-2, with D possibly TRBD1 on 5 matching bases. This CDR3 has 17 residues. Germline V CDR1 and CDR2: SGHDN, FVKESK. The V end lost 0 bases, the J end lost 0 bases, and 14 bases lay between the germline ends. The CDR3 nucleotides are TGTGCCAGCAGCCAAGATTATCTGAGGACAACTAACTATGGCTACACCTTC. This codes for CASSQDYLRTTNYGYTF.